This is a list of T cell receptor beta chains from one sample in a study of shared clonotypes between healthy human individuals. Repertoires were generated with immunoSEQ multiplex PCR, while TCRdb's copy carries only in-frame clones and drops some. The data hold 1.5 million to 2.5 million clones, with over 85% observed a single time. The sample consisted of naive CD8+ T cells sorted from blood. Receptors were obtained from a man between 18 and 29 years old in good health. The CDR3 runs from the conserved cysteine through the conserved F or W. A D gene is named only where the DNA matches it firmly. The size of a clone is reported for some rows only, either as once, few or many, or as a class for expanded clones.

V gene,CDR3 length,J gene,clone size,D gene,CDR3 DNA,CDR3 protein
TRBV15,13,TRBJ1-1,NA,NA,TGTGCCACCAGCATAGGGCAAGACACTGAAGCTTTCTTT,CATSIGQDTEAFF
TRBV7-9,17,TRBJ1-3,NA,NA,TGTGCCAGCAGCTCGGAAATGGCAGTCAGTCCTGGAAACACCATATATTTT,CASSSEMAVSPGNTIYF
TRBV7-7,16,TRBJ1-6,few,NA,TGTGCTAGCAGCTGGGGCTGGAGCTCCTATAATTCACCCCTCCACTTT,CASSWGWSSYNSPLHF
TRBV7-8,15,TRBJ1-4,NA,TRBD1,TGTGCCAGCAGCCTATGGACAGGGGGACGAGAAAAACTGTTTTTT,CASSLWTGGREKLFF
TRBV2,14,TRBJ2-1,NA,TRBD2,TGTGCCAGCAGTGATGTAGCGGGAGAGGATGAGCAGTTCTTC,CASSDVAGEDEQFF
TRBV27,14,TRBJ2-7,NA,TRBD1,TGTGCCAGCAGTCTATCCGGGACAGCGTACGAGCAGTACTTC,CASSLSGTAYEQYF
TRBV5-1,12,TRBJ2-4,NA,NA,TGCGCCAGCAGCTTCAGGGTCGGAATTCAGTACTTC,CASSFRVGIQYF
TRBV5-4,16,TRBJ2-7,NA,TRBD2,TGTGCCAGCAGCTTGAATCCGGGACTAGCGGGCTACGAGCAGTACTTC,CASSLNPGLAGYEQYF
TRBV4-2,13,TRBJ1-1,NA,NA,TGTGCCAGCAGCCAAGGGGAAGCACCTGAAGCTTTCTTT,CASSQGEAPEAFF
TRBV27,14,TRBJ2-3,NA,NA,TGTGCCAGCAGTTTTACTAGCAGGACAGATACGCAGTATTTT,CASSFTSRTDTQYF
TRBV9,13,TRBJ1-1,NA,NA,TGTGCCAGCAGCGTAGGGGACGGTACTGAAGCTTTCTTT,CASSVGDGTEAFF
TRBV5-1,13,TRBJ2-7,once,NA,TGCGCCAGCAGCCATGGGATCAGCTACGAGCAGTACTTC,CASSHGISYEQYF
TRBV5-4,14,TRBJ1-2,NA,NA,TGTGCCAGCACCGTGATCGACGGCAACTATGGCTACACCTTC,CASTVIDGNYGYTF
TRBV30,13,TRBJ2-3,NA,NA,TGTGCCTGGTTATTCCGGGGAACAGATACGCAGTATTTT,CAWLFRGTDTQYF
TRBV2,15,TRBJ1-4,once,NA,TGTGCCAGCAGTGAAGGACGGCTGGATAATGAAAAACTGTTTTTT,CASSEGRLDNEKLFF
TRBV29-1,12,TRBJ2-1,NA,TRBD2,TGCAGCTCAACAGGACTAGCATCTGAGCAGTTCTTC,CSSTGLASEQFF
TRBV9,13,TRBJ2-5,NA,NA,TGTGCCAGCAGCTCCGAGGGGGGGGAGTCCCAGTACTTC,CASSSEGGESQYF
TRBV27,13,TRBJ2-2,NA,NA,TGTGCCAGCAGTTTGACCTCCACCGGGGAGCTGTTTTTT,CASSLTSTGELFF
TRBV4-1,19,TRBJ2-3,NA,TRBD1,TGCGCCAGCAGCCGACCACCCTCCCTAGGGACAGCCAGCACAGATACGCAGTATTTT,CASSRPPSLGTASTDTQYF
TRBV19,13,TRBJ1-1,few,NA,TGTGCCAGTAGTATTGAGACGGCCTATGAAGCTTTCTTT,CASSIETAYEAFF
TRBV5-6,14,TRBJ2-3,NA,NA,TGTGCCAGCAGCTTAGTAGGGTCCACAGATACGCAGTATTTT,CASSLVGSTDTQYF
TRBV28,19,TRBJ2-7,NA,TRBD1,TGTGCCAGCAGTTTATCGGGACAGGGATTGATGTCTATCAACTACGAGCAGTACTTC,CASSLSGQGLMSINYEQYF